This T cell receptor (beta chain) is from a study of early T cells in non-severe SARS-CoV-2 infection. As concerns this clonotype: A clone one base away is much larger, so this may be a read error.

Each cDNA molecule carried a unique molecular identifier. TCRdb analysed the 5' RACE reads with MiXCR anew, one entry per CDR3 protein. Here the sample spans tens of thousands of distinct CDR3 sequences, roughly an eighth being singletons. This CDR3 has 15 amino acids. Germline CDR1 reads DFQATT; CDR2 reads SNEGSKA (reference sequence). The sample consisted of whole blood. The clonotype originates from an adult who was a healthcare worker with PCR-confirmed SARS-CoV-2 infection or an uninfected control (not recorded which). This chain uses TRBV20-1 with TRBJ2-5; D assignment may be TRBD1 or TRBD2 (6 bases each). CDR3 protein: CSGRDHSGGGETQYF. The CDR3 bases are TGCAGTGGTAGAGATCATAGCGGAGGGGGAGAGACCCAGTACTTC.